This TCR beta chain was recorded in a study of chemoradiotherapy in HPV16-positive cancers. The protocol was immunoSEQ multiplex PCR, while the TCRdb copy is restricted to in-frame clones and leaves out a portion. Of more than 9,500 clones detected, 88% appear once; the ten largest clones hold 2% to 3%. CDR3 length: 15 amino acids. From germline, CDR1 is SGHKS and CDR2 YYEKEE (reference sequence). Trimming took 0 bases from V and 5 from J; bases not matched to a gene: 7. This clonotype was sampled from a human donor with HPV-associated anogenital cancer. The genes are TRBV5-5 and TRBJ2-5, with 7 bases fitting TRBD1. This sample comprised blood, obtained from a patient who underwent chemoradiotherapy. CDR3 residues: CASSLGRGIEETQYF. The CDR3 DNA reads as TGTGCCAGCAGCTTGGGCAGGGGGATAGAGGAGACCCAGTACTTC.